This is a list of T cell receptor beta chains from one sample in a study of T cells after yellow fever vaccination. TCRdb processed the 5' RACE reads anew with MiXCR; each CDR3 protein has one entry. Of tens of thousands of distinct CDR3 sequences listed, about 7% are singletons. Source: CD8+ T cells sorted from PBMCs, taken 15 days after the yellow fever booster vaccination. Receptor source: a man aged 30 to 39 who received the YFV17D yellow fever vaccine. CDR3s include the opening cysteine and the closing phenylalanine or tryptophan. D genes are given only for firm matches. Clone size is stated in some rows and not others, as once, few, many or a class when expanded.

J | V | D | size | CDR3 | DNA
TRBJ2-7 | TRBV29-1 | TRBD2 | many | CSDGGGAGKAYEQYF | TGCAGCGATGGGGGGGGAGCGGGAAAAGCCTACGAGCAGTACTTC
TRBJ1-2 | TRBV7-9 | TRBD1 | many | CASSAPGTGDGYTF | TGTGCCAGCAGCGCCCCCGGGACAGGGGACGGCTACACCTTC
TRBJ2-5 | TRBV7-9 | TRBD1 | . | CASSPPGTGDPQETQYF | TGTGCCAGCAGCCCTCCCGGGACAGGGGACCCCCAAGAGACCCAGTACTTC
TRBJ2-1 | TRBV7-9 | TRBD2 | many | CASSLGLAGDEQFF | TGTGCCAGCAGCCTGGGACTAGCGGGCGATGAGCAGTTCTTC
TRBJ2-7 | TRBV20-1 | TRBD2 | . | CCAQTSGRPLFPYEQYF | TGCTGTGCCCAGACTAGCGGGAGGCCTCTGTTCCCCTACGAGCAGTACTTC
TRBJ1-6 | TRBV27 | . | many | CASSLPDTNSPLHF | TGTGCCAGCAGCCTTCCTGACACGAATTCACCCCTCCACTTT
TRBJ2-5 | TRBV4-2 | . | . | CASSPGAQEAHLGETQYF | TGTGCCAGCAGCCCAGGGGCACAGGAGGCGCATTTGGGGGAGACCCAGTACTTC
TRBJ1-1 | TRBV12-3/TRBV12-4 | . | many | CASSLVGVLNTEAFF | TGTGCCAGCAGTTTAGTGGGGGTTCTGAACACTGAAGCTTTCTTT
TRBJ2-2 | TRBV11-2 | . | many | CASSLYDLTGELFF | TGTGCCAGCAGCTTATACGATCTCACCGGGGAGCTGTTTTTT
TRBJ2-1 | TRBV20-1 | . | many | CSAPIFPEQFF | TGCAGTGCTCCCATATTCCCCGAGCAGTTCTTC
TRBJ2-2 | TRBV15 | . | many | CATSRARMNTGELFF | TGTGCCACCAGCAGAGCCCGGATGAACACCGGGGAGCTGTTTTTT
TRBJ1-5 | TRBV5-1 | . | many | CASSLGPRHGNQPQHF | TGCGCCAGCAGCTTGGGGCCCCGACACGGCAATCAGCCCCAGCATTTT
TRBJ2-7 | TRBV9 | . | many | CASSVGGREQYF | TGTGCCAGCAGCGTAGGTGGAAGGGAGCAGTACTTC
TRBJ2-7 | TRBV7-8 | . | . | CASSPTAGASVYEQYF | TGTGCCAGCAGCCCCACAGCAGGGGCTTCGGTTTACGAGCAGTACTTC
TRBJ2-2 | TRBV7-8 | . | . | CASSLGGRTGELFF | TGTGCCAGCAGCTTAGGGGGACGTACCGGGGAGCTGTTTTTT
TRBJ2-7 | TRBV29-1 | TRBD2 | . | CSVEETSGSRTYEQYF | TGCAGCGTTGAAGAAACTAGCGGGAGTAGGACCTACGAGCAGTACTTC
TRBJ2-7 | TRBV28 | . | many | CASRPPGPTYEQYF | TGTGCCAGCAGGCCTCCGGGACCAACCTACGAGCAGTACTTC
TRBJ2-5 | TRBV6-2/TRBV6-3 | . | many | CASTNGHKEETQYF | TGTGCCAGCACCAACGGGCACAAGGAAGAGACCCAGTACTTC
TRBJ2-7 | TRBV7-2 | . | many | CASSPGPEQYF | TGTGCCAGCAGCCCGGGACCCGAGCAGTACTTC
TRBJ2-1 | TRBV5-1 | TRBD2 | many | CASRYSSGRVDNEQFF | TGCGCCAGCAGGTATTCTAGCGGGAGGGTCGACAATGAGCAGTTCTTC
TRBJ2-7 | TRBV29-1 | . | many | CSVDTGTASSYEQYF | TGCAGCGTTGATACTGGGACGGCAAGCTCCTACGAGCAGTACTTC
TRBJ2-7 | TRBV20-1 | . | many | CSARDLEASYEQYF | TGCAGTGCTAGAGATCTGGAAGCCTCCTACGAGCAGTACTTC
TRBJ1-4 | TRBV9 | . | many | CASSATAKGGVTDEKLFF | TGTGCCAGCAGCGCCACTGCGAAGGGGGGGGTCACCGATGAAAAACTGTTTTTT
TRBJ2-3 | TRBV5-1 | TRBD2 | few | CASSWGTSGTSTDTQYF | TGCGCCAGCAGCTGGGGGACTAGCGGGACTAGCACAGATACGCAGTATTTT
TRBJ2-7 | TRBV6-1 | . | many | CASSIDSDAYEQYF | TGTGCCAGCAGTATTGACAGCGACGCCTACGAGCAGTACTTC
TRBJ2-6 | TRBV3-1 | TRBD2 | many | CASSQVELADGVGANVLTF | TGTGCCAGCAGCCAAGTAGAACTAGCGGATGGGGTTGGGGCCAACGTCCTGACTTTC
TRBJ2-3 | TRBV5-6 | . | many | CASSTNTDTQYF | TGTGCCAGCAGCACAAACACAGATACGCAGTATTTT
TRBJ2-4 | TRBV2 | TRBD2 | many | CASYGGFSLAGSKNIQYF | TGTGCCAGCTACGGGGGATTCTCGCTAGCGGGATCCAAAAACATTCAGTACTTC
TRBJ2-5 | TRBV9 | TRBD1 | many | CASSEQPDLQGAPGETQYF | TGTGCCAGCAGCGAACAGCCCGACCTACAGGGGGCCCCGGGAGAGACCCAGTACTTC
TRBJ2-1 | TRBV15 | . | many | CATSSVGSRYNEQFF | TGTGCCACCAGCAGCGTAGGGAGCCGATACAATGAGCAGTTCTTC
TRBJ2-5 | TRBV6-5 | TRBD1 | many | CASLGGETQYF | TGTGCCAGCCTAGGGGGCGAGACCCAGTACTTC
TRBJ2-3 | TRBV7-8 | . | few | CASSVDTQYF | TGTGCCAGCAGCGTAGATACGCAGTATTTT
TRBJ1-2 | TRBV25-1 | . | many | CASSDPWATVYYGYTF | TGTGCCAGCAGTGACCCTTGGGCTACGGTTTACTATGGCTACACCTTC
TRBJ2-3 | TRBV6-1 | TRBD2 | many | CASSPLAGEPTTDTQYF | TGTGCCAGCAGTCCACTAGCGGGAGAGCCTACCACAGATACGCAGTATTTT
TRBJ2-1 | TRBV3-1 | TRBD1 | many | CASSPSDRGSYNEQFF | TGTGCCAGCAGCCCCTCCGACAGGGGGTCCTACAATGAGCAGTTCTTC